This TCR beta chain originates from a study of blood T cell repertoires in COVID-19. As for the study in general: Acute-phase and convalescent COVID-19 samples originated in the United States, Italy and Spain. From T cells, B-cell-depleted T cells, or PBMCs came the material, which was cDNA or gDNA.

V dropped 6 bases and J dropped 2 bases, with 14 bases sitting between them. This CDR3 contains 14 residues. Germline CDR1 reads MNHEY; CDR2 reads SVGAGI. In the authors' methods: Nucleated cell number was recorded as an estimate derived from reference gene primer amplification. The method was immunoSEQ multiplex PCR; TCRdb's version includes in-frame clones alone and lacks a portion of them. That table supplies the V and J calls and clone size; D and trimming were determined from the DNA. The top ten clones hold around 15% of a sample with tens of thousands of clones, around four fifths of them seen once.

The chain recombines TRBV6-5 with TRBJ2-7, with a possible D match to TRBD2 (6 bases). Sequenced sample: peripheral blood. This receptor was taken from a human donor in a cohort sampled during active COVID-19. This CDR3 reads CASRTTSSPYEQYF. The CDR3 DNA is TGTGCCAGCAGAACCACTAGCAGCCCCTACGAGCAGTACTTC.